A single sample is the source of the 20 T cell receptor beta chains below, sequenced in a study of blood T cells in healthy people across ages. Primed by a sample-barcoded 5' primer and a J-beta primer mix, a second PCR proceeded for 7 to 11 cycles. TCRdb reprocessed the 5' RACE reads with MiXCR, giving one entry per CDR3 protein. The sample consists of 1.5 million to 1.8 million distinct CDR3 sequences, 42% of them appearing once. The material sequenced was blood. These receptor sequences come from a woman between 18 and 29 years old in good health.

The chain is built from TRBV6-2 or TRBV6-3 and TRBJ2-4; possible D gene TRBD1, 6 bases. Per the germline V gene, CDR1 is MNHEY and CDR2 is SVGEGT. This CDR3 has 15 amino acids. Deletions cut 2 bases from V and 5 bases from J, with 13 bases between. In DNA form, the CDR3 reads TGTGCCAGCAGTTACGGGGGCGCTCGGCAAAACATTCAGTACTTC. Translated, it gives CASSYGGARQNIQYF.

This clonotype was seen once. The chain has TRBV7-8 and TRBJ1-2; D is possibly TRBD1 (5 bases). The germline V gene encodes CDR1 SGHVS and CDR2 FQNEAQ. With 0 bases removed from V and 2 bases from J, the gap between germline ends came to 7 bases. There are 14 residues in the CDR3. The CDR3 spells CASSLARQNYGYTF. CDR3 nucleotide sequence: TGTGCCAGCAGCTTAGCGAGACAGAACTATGGCTACACCTTC.

V usage is TRBV29-1 and J usage is TRBJ2-1, with TRBD2 matching over 9 bases. Gene TRBJ2-7 matches the end of the DNA better, so the J call may be wrong. The CDR3 has 15 residues. CDR1 and CDR2 from the germline V gene are SQVTM and ANQGSEA. As DNA, the CDR3 is TGCAGCGTTGAATCCGGCGGGGGGGCGTACAATGAGCAGTACTTC. Translating gives CSVESGGGAYNEQYF.

This clonotype turned up a few times. The gene calls are TRBV18 and TRBJ1-1; D may be TRBD1 (5 bases). The germline V gene has CDR1 KGHSH and CDR2 LQKENI. The CDR3 is made up of 13 amino acids. V was shortened by 5 bases and J by 3 bases, with 10 bases between the two germline ends. The CDR3 region is CASSSDSYTEAFF. The CDR3 DNA follows: TGTGCCAGCTCATCTGACAGTTACACTGAAGCTTTCTTT. The full variable domain, rest sourced from reference TRBV18 and TRBJ1-1, is NAGVMQNPRHLVRRRGQEARLRCSPMKGHSHVYWYRQLPEEGLKFMVYLQKENIIDESGMPKERFSAEFPKEGPSILRIQQVVRGDSAAYFCASSSDSYTEAFFGQGTRLTVV.

In its sample, this clonotype was seen a few times. The rearrangement joins TRBV7-9 to TRBJ2-7; no clear D gene. This CDR3 spans 14 amino acids. V was cut by 1 base and J by 3 bases, with 10 bases left in between. Per the germline V gene, CDR1 is SEHNR and CDR2 is FQNEAQ (reference sequence). The CDR3 sequence is CASSLGLRDYEQYF. As DNA, the CDR3 is TGTGCCAGCAGCTTAGGTCTGCGAGACTACGAGCAGTACTTC.

There are a few counts of this clonotype. The chain combines TRBV20-1 with TRBJ2-3; 11 nucleotides match TRBD2. The CDR3 is 16 residues long. Germline V gene sequence: CDR1 DFQATT, CDR2 SNEGSKA (reference sequence). V shed 3 bases, J shed 4 bases, and the junction held 9 bases outside the gene matches. The CDR3 sequence is CSASSLSGGAADTQYF. The DNA of the CDR3 is TGCAGTGCTAGCTCCCTTAGCGGGGGGGCCGCAGATACGCAGTATTTT.

This clonotype has only one observation. The chain links TRBV12-3 or TRBV12-4 to TRBJ2-1; no reliable D call. The V end lost 2 bases, the J end lost 4 bases, and 15 bases lay between the germline ends. The CDR3 runs to 16 residues. This CDR3 reads CASSLPDNLGYNEQFF. The CDR3 DNA is TGTGCCAGCAGTTTACCCGACAATCTTGGATACAATGAGCAGTTCTTC.

This clonotype was picked up many times. The J gene is TRBJ2-1, the V gene TRBV4-3; a possible D gene is TRBD2 (6 bases). This CDR3 region has 16 residues. Trimming pared 1 base from V and 1 base from J, leaving 11 bases between. Germline V gene lookup returns CDR1 LGHNA and CDR2 YSLEER. The DNA of the CDR3 is TGCGCCAGCAGCCAAGTATGGCGGGGTTCCTACAATGAGCAGTTCTTC. It codes for CASSQVWRGSYNEQFF.

The chain carries TRBV5-1 and TRBJ2-5; TRBD2 aligns across 7 bases. Trimming removed 7 bases from V and 11 bases from J; junction bases left unmatched: 17. Per germline, CDR1 SGHRS and CDR2 YFSETQ. The CDR3 has 14 amino acids. Here the CDR3 reads CASLLTGGDNEQYF. CDR3 DNA: TGCGCCAGCCTACTAACGGGAGGCGACAATGAGCAGTACTTC.

This clonotype was detected a few times. The genes are TRBV5-5 and TRBJ1-2, with TRBD1 matching over 7 bases. Germline V gene data show CDR1 as SGHKS and CDR2 as YYEKEE (reference sequence). V dropped 3 bases and J dropped 7; count of bases not matched to a gene: 6. This CDR3 region has 13 residues. CDR3 sequence reads: CASSSTGDGGYTF. The CDR3 DNA follows: TGTGCCAGCAGCTCCACAGGGGATGGTGGCTACACCTTC. Full variable domain (remainder filled in from reference TRBV5-5 and TRBJ1-2): DAGVTQSPTHLIKTRGQQVTLRCSPISGHKSVSWYQQVLGQGPQFIFQYYEKEERGRGNFPDRFSARQFPNYSSELNVNALLLGDSALYLCASSSTGDGGYTFGSGTRLTVV.

This sequence joins TRBV30 and TRBJ1-2; 7 bases line up with TRBD1. The CDR3 sequence is 13 residues long. CDR1 is GTSNPN and CDR2 is SVGIG in the germline V gene (reference sequence). V was clipped by 4 bases and J by 4 bases; unmatched bases: 6. The CDR3 region is CAWKKGQPYGYTF. CDR3 DNA: TGTGCCTGGAAGAAGGGACAGCCCTATGGCTACACCTTC.

A few counts support this clonotype. The J gene is TRBJ1-2, the V gene TRBV7-2; tentative D call: TRBD1 (6 bases). CDR1 SGHTA and CDR2 FQGNSA come from the germline V gene. This CDR3 has 15 amino acids. With 4 bases removed from V and 1 base from J, the gap between germline ends came to 13 bases. The CDR3 protein is CASSSGTPFNYGYTF. CDR3 nucleotides: TGTGCCAGCAGCTCCGGGACACCTTTTAACTATGGCTACACCTTC.

The chain recombines TRBV7-2 with TRBJ2-2; D gene ambiguous. Trimming shortened V by 3 bases and J by 4 bases, and 9 bases separated the two germline ends. Germline V gene lookup returns CDR1 SGHTA and CDR2 FQGNSA. CDR3 length: 14 residues. DNA for the CDR3: TGTGCCAGCAGCTTTCCCCAATTCACCGGGGAGCTGTTTTTT. It codes for CASSFPQFTGELFF. Filled out from reference TRBV7-2 and TRBJ2-2, the complete variable domain reads GAGVSQSPSNKVTEKGKDVELRCDPISGHTALYWYRQSLGQGLEFLIYFQGNSAPDKSGLPSDRFSAERTGGSVSTLTIQRTQQEDSAVYLCASSFPQFTGELFFGEGSRLTVL.

The chain uses TRBV27 and TRBJ2-7, with D perhaps being TRBD1 or TRBD2 (6 bases each). The DNA end is a closer match to TRBJ2-5, so the J assignment may be wrong. The CDR3 has 13 amino acids. Germline CDR1 reads MNHEY; CDR2 reads SMNVEV (reference sequence). CDR3 amino acids: CASSHGGGRTQYF. As DNA, the CDR3 is TGTGCCAGCAGCCATGGAGGGGGGCGGACCCAGTACTTC.

The chain links TRBV9 to TRBJ1-1; the match to TRBD1 covers 8 bases. The CDR3 consists of 15 residues. Per germline, CDR1 SGDLS and CDR2 YYNGEE. Trimming took 4 bases from V and 2 from J; bases not matched to a gene: 7. For the CDR3, the DNA is TGTGCCAGCAGCACCGGACAGGGTATAAACACTGAAGCTTTCTTT. It is translated as CASSTGQGINTEAFF.

CDR3 sequence (DNA): TGCGCCAGCAGCCAAGAATGGATGGCAGGGTATGGCTACACCTTC. Protein sequence: CASSQEWMAGYGYTF. The V call is TRBV4-3, the J call TRBJ1-2, with a tentative D call TRBD1 (5 bases). V was trimmed by 0 bases and J by 5 bases, leaving 13 bases between them. The CDR3 totals 15 residues. The V gene's germline CDR1 is LGHNA and CDR2 YSLEER.

This clonotype was seen only a few times. This chain connects TRBV12-3 or TRBV12-4 to TRBJ2-7; D is perhaps TRBD1 or TRBD2 (5 bases each). This CDR3 contains 13 residues. Trimming removed 5 bases at V and 3 bases at J, with 11 bases between. The CDR3 sequence is CASSRGDSYEQYF. CDR3 coding DNA: TGTGCCAGCAGTCGAGGGGATAGCTACGAGCAGTACTTC.

The rearrangement links TRBV20-1 to TRBJ1-2, with unresolved D. Germline lookup yields CDR1 DFQATT and CDR2 SNEGSKA (reference sequence). Between the trimmed V and J ends, which lost 3 bases and 4 bases, there was a span of 21 bases. The CDR3 spans 16 residues. CDR3 DNA: TGCAGTGCTAGTCCCGGACGCTTCCGAGACACCTATGGCTACACCTTC. Protein sequence: CSASPGRFRDTYGYTF.

This chain uses TRBV9 with TRBJ2-3; 8 nucleotides align to TRBD2. V shed 6 bases and J 0 bases; nucleotides not matched to a gene: 6. Per germline, CDR1 SGDLS and CDR2 YYNGEE. The CDR3 runs to 15 residues. The CDR3 here is CASTLAGGSTDTQYF. The CDR3 DNA is TGTGCCAGCACTCTTGCGGGAGGTAGCACAGATACGCAGTATTTT.

This chain connects TRBV27 to TRBJ2-5, with a possible D match to TRBD2 (5 bases). Germline-derived CDR1 and CDR2 are MNHEY and SMNVEV (reference sequence). The CDR3 consists of 13 residues. Trimming left V 8 bases short and J 3 bases short, with 13 bases between. CDR3 protein: CASGFTRKETQYF. The CDR3 coding sequence is TGTGCCAGCGGATTTACTAGGAAAGAGACCCAGTACTTC.